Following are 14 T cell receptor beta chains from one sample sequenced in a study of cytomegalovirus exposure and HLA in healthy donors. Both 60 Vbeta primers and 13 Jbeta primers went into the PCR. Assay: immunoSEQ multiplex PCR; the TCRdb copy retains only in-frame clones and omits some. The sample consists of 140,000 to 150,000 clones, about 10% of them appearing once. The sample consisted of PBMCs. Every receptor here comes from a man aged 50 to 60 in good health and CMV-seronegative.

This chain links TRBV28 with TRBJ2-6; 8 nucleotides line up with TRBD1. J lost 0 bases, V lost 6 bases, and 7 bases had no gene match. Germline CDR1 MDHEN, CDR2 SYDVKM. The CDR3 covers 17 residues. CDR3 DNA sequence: TGTGCCAGCAGCCCCAGGGGGCTCTCCTCTGGGGCCAACGTCCTGACTTTC. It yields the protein CASSPRGLSSGANVLTF.

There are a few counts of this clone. CDR3 sequence: CASSGLAGGSSTDTQYF. CDR3 nucleotide sequence: TGCGCCAGCAGTGGACTAGCGGGGGGGTCTAGCACAGATACGCAGTATTTT. The chain couples TRBV10-1 to TRBJ2-3; 14 positions agree with TRBD2. The germline CDR1 and CDR2 sequences are WNHNN and SYGVQD (reference sequence). The CDR3 consists of 17 residues. The ends lost 4 bases at V and 0 bases at J; junction bases unmatched: 3.

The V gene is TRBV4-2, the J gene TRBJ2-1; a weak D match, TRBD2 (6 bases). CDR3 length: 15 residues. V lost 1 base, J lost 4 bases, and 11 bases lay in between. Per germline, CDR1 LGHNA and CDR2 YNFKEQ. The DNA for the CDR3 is TGTGCCAGCAGCCAAGCTGGCGGGGATTACAATGAGCAGTTCTTC. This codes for CASSQAGGDYNEQFF.

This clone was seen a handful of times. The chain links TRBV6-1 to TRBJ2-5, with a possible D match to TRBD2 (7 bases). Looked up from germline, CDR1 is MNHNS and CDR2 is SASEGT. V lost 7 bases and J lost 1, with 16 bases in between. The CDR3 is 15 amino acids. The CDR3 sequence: CASTLGRGSQETQYF. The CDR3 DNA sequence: TGTGCCAGCACTTTAGGGAGGGGGAGCCAAGAGACCCAGTACTTC.

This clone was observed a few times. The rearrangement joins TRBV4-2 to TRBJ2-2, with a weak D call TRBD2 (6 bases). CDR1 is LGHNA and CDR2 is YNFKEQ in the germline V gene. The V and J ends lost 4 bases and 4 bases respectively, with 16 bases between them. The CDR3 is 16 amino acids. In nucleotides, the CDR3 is TGTGCCAGCAGCCTTCGGGACTCCTCCCCCACCGGGGAGCTGTTTTTT. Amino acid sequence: CASSLRDSSPTGELFF.

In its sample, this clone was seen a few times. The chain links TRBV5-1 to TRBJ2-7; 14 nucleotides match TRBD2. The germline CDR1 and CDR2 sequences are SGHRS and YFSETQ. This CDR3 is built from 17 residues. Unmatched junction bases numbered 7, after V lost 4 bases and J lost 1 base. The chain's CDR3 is CASSPGTSGGLSYEQYF. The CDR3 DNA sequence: TGCGCCAGCAGCCCGGGGACTAGCGGGGGCCTTTCCTACGAGCAGTACTTC.

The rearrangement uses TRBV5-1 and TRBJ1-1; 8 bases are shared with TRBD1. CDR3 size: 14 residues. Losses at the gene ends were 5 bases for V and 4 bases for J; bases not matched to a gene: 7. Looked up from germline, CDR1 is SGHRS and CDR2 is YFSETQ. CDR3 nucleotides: TGCGCCAGCAGTTTTGCTCAGGGGGCCACTGAAGCTTTCTTT. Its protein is CASSFAQGATEAFF.

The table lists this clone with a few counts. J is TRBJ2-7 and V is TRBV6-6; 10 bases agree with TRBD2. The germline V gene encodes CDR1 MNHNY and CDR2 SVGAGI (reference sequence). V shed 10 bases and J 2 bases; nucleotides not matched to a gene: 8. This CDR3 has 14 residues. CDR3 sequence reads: CATTGTSATYEQYF. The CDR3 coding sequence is TGTGCCACTACGGGGACTAGCGCAACCTACGAGCAGTACTTC.

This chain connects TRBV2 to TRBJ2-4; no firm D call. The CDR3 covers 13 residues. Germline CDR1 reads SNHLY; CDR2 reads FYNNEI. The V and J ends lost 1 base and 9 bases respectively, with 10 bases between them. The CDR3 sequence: CASSEGQITIQYF. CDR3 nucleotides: TGTGCCAGCAGTGAAGGTCAGATCACCATTCAGTACTTC.

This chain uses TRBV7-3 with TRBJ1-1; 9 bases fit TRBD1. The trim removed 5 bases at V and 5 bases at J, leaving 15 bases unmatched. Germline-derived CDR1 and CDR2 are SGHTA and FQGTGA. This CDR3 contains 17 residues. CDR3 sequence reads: CASSPLARGQGGTEAFF. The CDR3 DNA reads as TGTGCCAGCAGCCCACTCGCTAGGGGACAGGGTGGAACTGAAGCTTTCTTT.

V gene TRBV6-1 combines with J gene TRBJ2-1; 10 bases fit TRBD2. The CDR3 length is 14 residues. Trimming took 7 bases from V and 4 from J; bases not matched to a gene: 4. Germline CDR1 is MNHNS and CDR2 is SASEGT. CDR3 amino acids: CASIPGLAYNEQFF. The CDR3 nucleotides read TGTGCCAGCATTCCGGGACTAGCGTACAATGAGCAGTTCTTC.

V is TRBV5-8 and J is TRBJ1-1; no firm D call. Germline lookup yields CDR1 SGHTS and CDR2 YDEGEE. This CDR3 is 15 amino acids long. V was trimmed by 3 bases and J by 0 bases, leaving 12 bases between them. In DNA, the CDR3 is TGTGCCAGCAGCTCCACCGCGATGATGAACACTGAAGCTTTCTTT. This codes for CASSSTAMMNTEAFF. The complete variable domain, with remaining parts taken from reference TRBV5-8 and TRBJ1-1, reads EAGVTQSPTHLIKTRGQQATLRCSPISGHTSVYWYQQALGLGLQFLLWYDEGEERNRGNFPPRFSGRQFPNYSSELNVNALELEDSALYLCASSSTAMMNTEAFFGQGTRLTVV.

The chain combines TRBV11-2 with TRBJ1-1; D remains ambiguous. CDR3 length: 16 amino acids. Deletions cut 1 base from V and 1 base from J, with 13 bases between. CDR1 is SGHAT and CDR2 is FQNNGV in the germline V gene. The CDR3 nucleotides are TGTGCCAGCAGCTTAGTGCCCCTGCGGGAGAACACTGAAGCTTTCTTT. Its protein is CASSLVPLRENTEAFF.

CDR3 residues: CASSGRTDNTGELFF. CDR3 DNA: TGTGCCAGCAGCGGGAGGACGGATAACACCGGGGAGCTGTTTTTT. This rearrangement joins TRBV9 to TRBJ2-2; possible D gene TRBD2, 5 bases. V lost 3 bases, J lost 2 bases, and 11 bases lay in between. The CDR3 is 15 amino acids. Germline CDR1 is SGDLS and CDR2 is YYNGEE.